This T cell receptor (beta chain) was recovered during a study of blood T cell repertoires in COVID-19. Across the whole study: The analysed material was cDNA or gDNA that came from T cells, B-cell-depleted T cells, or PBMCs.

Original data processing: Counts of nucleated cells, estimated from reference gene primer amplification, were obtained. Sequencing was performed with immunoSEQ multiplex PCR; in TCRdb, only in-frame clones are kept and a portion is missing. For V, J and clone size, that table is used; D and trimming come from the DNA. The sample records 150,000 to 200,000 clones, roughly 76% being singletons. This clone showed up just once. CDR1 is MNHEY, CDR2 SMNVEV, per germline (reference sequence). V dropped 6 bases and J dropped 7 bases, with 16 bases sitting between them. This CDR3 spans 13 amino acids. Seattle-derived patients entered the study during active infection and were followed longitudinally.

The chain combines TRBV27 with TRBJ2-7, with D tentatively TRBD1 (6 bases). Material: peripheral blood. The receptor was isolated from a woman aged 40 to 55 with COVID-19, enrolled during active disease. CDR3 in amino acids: CASSELGAREQYF. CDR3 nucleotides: TGTGCCAGCAGCGAGTTGGGGGCGCGGGAGCAGTACTTC.